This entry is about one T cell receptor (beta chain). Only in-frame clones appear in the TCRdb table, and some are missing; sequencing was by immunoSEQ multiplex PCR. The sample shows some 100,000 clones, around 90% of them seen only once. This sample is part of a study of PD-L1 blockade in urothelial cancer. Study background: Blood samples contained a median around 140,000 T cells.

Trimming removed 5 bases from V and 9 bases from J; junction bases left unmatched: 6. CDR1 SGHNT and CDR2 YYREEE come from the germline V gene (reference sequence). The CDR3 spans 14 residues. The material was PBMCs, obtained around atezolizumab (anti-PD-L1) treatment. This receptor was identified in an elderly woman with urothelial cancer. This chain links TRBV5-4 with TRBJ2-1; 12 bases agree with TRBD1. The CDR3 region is CASRAGTGGGEQFF. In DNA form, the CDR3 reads TGTGCCAGCAGGGCCGGGACAGGGGGCGGTGAGCAGTTCTTC.